A single TCR beta chain is shown here with its context. Antigen: not known. The data were taken from a study of cytomegalovirus exposure and HLA in healthy donors. The wider study: Falling in the Caucasian-associated ancestry cluster were about four fifths of under 450 genotyped donors. General study findings and limits: TCR beta sequences numbering more than 15,000 were associated with HLA alleles at 0.05 false discovery rate in a later analysis. Most TCRs appeared rarely, but some public TCRs recurred in many donors.

Primers: 60 Vbeta forward and 13 Jbeta reverse. Only in-frame clones appear in the TCRdb table, and some are missing; sequencing was by immunoSEQ multiplex PCR. The top ten hold roughly 1.3% of the sample, which has 200,000 to 250,000 clones, 75% to 85% seen once. The V gene lost 6 bases and the J gene lost 0 bases, with 17 bases spanning the gap. The CDR3 length is 15 residues. Germline lookup yields CDR1 SQVTM and CDR2 ANQGSEA. The rearrangement joins TRBV29-1 to TRBJ1-1, with D possibly matching TRBD1 (5 bases). The sequence was obtained from a girl aged 5-17 years in good health and CMV-seronegative. The sequencing input was PBMCs. The CDR3, as DNA: TGCAGCGTCGAGCAACCGGGACTGGTGAACACTGAAGCTTTCTTT. Translation gives CSVEQPGLVNTEAFF.